This TCR beta chain was observed in a study of breast tumors, draining lymph nodes, adjacent tissues (dated by TCRdb to about 2016). Regarding the complete study: The study compared TCR beta repertoires across tumor, adjacent nontumor tissue and axillary lymph nodes from breast cancer patients. The study aimed to assess the relationships and possible T-cell exchange between tumor, surrounding tissue and draining lymph node repertoires in human breast cancer.

Results the study describes overall, beyond this receptor: The data were considered consistent with the idea that most tumor T cells come from the lymph node and then expand in tumor tissue. Tumor T-cell repertoires showed less diversity than lymph node repertoires and more diversity than nontumor tissue repertoires, and tumor T-cell repertoires showed preferential V and J gene usage. Tumor and nontumor tissue repertoires were significantly more similar in luminal-like than in basal-like breast cancer. The conclusion that tumor T cells originate in lymph nodes was presented as consistent with a hypothesis rather than as directly demonstrated.

The run used an Illumina HiSeq 2000. TCR beta chain libraries were generated by multiplex PCR amplification. High-throughput sequencing was used to analyze the amplified TCR beta chain products. TCRdb's own reprocessing of the public reads used fastp at Q25 and MiXCR and kept productive beta chains. Every entry covers one CDR3 protein and lists the most common genes and DNA from its rows. The sample table contains roughly 86,000 distinct CDR3 sequences; only one count was recorded for approximately 19% of them. About 2.2% of the sample is in the top ten clones. V is shortened by 6 bases, J by 2 bases, and the region joining them spans 14 bases. CDR1 and CDR2 (SGHTA, FQGNSA) derive from the germline V gene. The CDR3 numbers 14 residues from cysteine through phenylalanine. Solely the CDR3 DNA is kept, with 42 bases framed from the first base. Lymph node samples came from the axillary draining lymph nodes of breast cancer patients.

This clonotype was picked up many times. The antigen it recognizes is unknown. No qualities accompany the bases; no much larger clone lies one base away. The sequencing input was axillary lymph node tissue. The chain uses TRBV7-2 and TRBJ2-7; a tentative D call is TRBD1 (6 bases match). The source is a female donor with breast cancer. Some clones in this sample may be carry-over from other donors' samples. The sequenced DNA: TGTGCCAGCAGTTCAGATCAGGGGACCTACGAGCAGTACTTC. Its coded protein is CASSSDQGTYEQYF.